Listed below are T cell receptor beta chains from one sample, sequenced in a study of CD8 T cells in Susac syndrome. TCRdb reprocessed the immunoSEQ multiplex PCR reads with MiXCR, giving one entry per CDR3 protein. The sample yields some 180,000 distinct CDR3 sequences, about 95% seen once. Material for sequencing was CD4+ T cells from PBMCs. The receptors stem from a human donor in good health. Each CDR3 is given with its conserved first and last residue. Fields, in order: D gene, V gene, J gene, clone size, CDR3 protein, CDR3 DNA. The D gene is left open where the match is weak. Expanded clones get a size class; other rows say once, few or many, or leave the size out.

d_call: -; v_call: TRBV7-9; j_call: TRBJ1-1; clone_size: -; cdr3_aa: CASSSRVDGAITEAFF; cdr3_nt: TGTGCCAGCAGCTCGAGAGTCGACGGAGCGATCACTGAAGCTTTCTTT
d_call: -; v_call: TRBV29-1; j_call: TRBJ1-1; clone_size: -; cdr3_aa: CSAGTRGTEAFF; cdr3_nt: TGCAGCGCGGGGACGAGGGGCACTGAAGCTTTCTTT
d_call: -; v_call: TRBV7-2; j_call: TRBJ2-3; clone_size: -; cdr3_aa: CASSFPPDTQYF; cdr3_nt: TGTGCCAGCAGCTTCCCTCCAGATACGCAGTATTTT
d_call: TRBD2; v_call: TRBV24-1; j_call: TRBJ2-1; clone_size: -; cdr3_aa: CATSEPTADGLAGVEQFF; cdr3_nt: TGTGCCACCAGTGAGCCGACCGCGGATGGACTAGCGGGAGTTGAGCAGTTCTTC
d_call: -; v_call: TRBV20-1; j_call: TRBJ2-6; clone_size: -; cdr3_aa: CSAMASGANVLTF; cdr3_nt: TGCAGTGCCATGGCCTCTGGGGCCAACGTCCTGACTTTC
d_call: -; v_call: TRBV15; j_call: TRBJ2-3; clone_size: -; cdr3_aa: CATSPGLMGVDTQYF; cdr3_nt: TGTGCCACCAGCCCGGGTCTGATGGGGGTGGATACGCAGTATTTT
d_call: -; v_call: TRBV29-1; j_call: TRBJ2-1; clone_size: -; cdr3_aa: CSVNARGIWGSYNEQFF; cdr3_nt: TGCAGCGTAAATGCCCGGGGAATATGGGGCTCCTACAATGAGCAGTTCTTC
d_call: TRBD2; v_call: TRBV9; j_call: TRBJ2-7; clone_size: -; cdr3_aa: CASSPRDASGRFHEQYF; cdr3_nt: TGTGCCAGCAGCCCACGAGACGCTAGCGGGAGGTTCCACGAGCAGTACTTC
d_call: TRBD1; v_call: TRBV28; j_call: TRBJ2-7; clone_size: -; cdr3_aa: CASRQGGLYEQYF; cdr3_nt: TGTGCCAGCAGACAGGGGGGTCTCTACGAGCAGTACTTC
d_call: TRBD1; v_call: TRBV29-1; j_call: TRBJ2-7; clone_size: -; cdr3_aa: CSIKQGQYLEQYF; cdr3_nt: TGCAGCATCAAACAGGGGCAGTATCTCGAGCAGTACTTC
d_call: -; v_call: TRBV12-3/TRBV12-4; j_call: TRBJ2-7; clone_size: -; cdr3_aa: CASSLVLRGEQYF; cdr3_nt: TGTGCCAGCAGTTTGGTTCTTCGCGGGGAGCAGTACTTC
d_call: -; v_call: TRBV12-3/TRBV12-4; j_call: TRBJ2-3; clone_size: -; cdr3_aa: CASSPYNTDTDTQYF; cdr3_nt: TGTGCCAGCAGTCCCTATAACACCGACACAGATACGCAGTATTTT
d_call: TRBD2; v_call: TRBV9; j_call: TRBJ2-3; clone_size: once; cdr3_aa: CASSGGLWSTDTQYF; cdr3_nt: TGTGCCAGCAGCGGGGGACTATGGAGCACAGATACGCAGTATTTT
d_call: -; v_call: TRBV18; j_call: TRBJ1-1; clone_size: -; cdr3_aa: CASSAGKGAEAFF; cdr3_nt: TGTGCCAGCTCAGCAGGGAAGGGCGCTGAAGCTTTCTTT
d_call: -; v_call: TRBV7-8; j_call: TRBJ2-1; clone_size: few; cdr3_aa: CASTLRWDNEQFF; cdr3_nt: TGTGCCAGCACACTGAGGTGGGACAATGAGCAGTTCTTC
d_call: -; v_call: TRBV7-2; j_call: TRBJ2-7; clone_size: -; cdr3_aa: CASSSPGNPGQYF; cdr3_nt: TGTGCCAGCAGCTCCCCGGGAAACCCGGGGCAGTACTTC